The next 14 T cell receptor beta chains were all read from a single sample in a study of blood T cell repertoires in COVID-19. Only in-frame clones appear in the TCRdb table, and some are missing; sequencing was by immunoSEQ multiplex PCR. The table records 250,000 to 350,000 clones, around 90% of them present only once. The sequencing sample was made of PBMCs or T cells enriched from blood (not recorded which). The receptors stem from a woman aged 18-29 years who had recovered from COVID-19.

This rearrangement joins TRBV5-1 to TRBJ2-7; D is possibly TRBD1 (5 bases). The germline V and J ends were trimmed by 4 bases and 6 bases, with 20 bases remaining between them. In germline, CDR1 is SGHRS, CDR2 YFSETQ. CDR3 length: 15 amino acids. The CDR3 nucleotides are TGCGCCAGCAGCCCTCAGGGTCATACACGGAGCGAGCAGTACTTC. Its translation: CASSPQGHTRSEQYF.

This clone is a singleton in its sample. This rearrangement joins TRBV7-8 to TRBJ2-7; TRBD2 agrees at 9 bases. The V segment lost 2 bases and the J segment 2 bases; nucleotides outside the gene matches: 1. The germline CDR1 and CDR2 sequences are SGHVS and FQNEAQ. This CDR3 spans 14 amino acids. The CDR3 spells CASSLSSGAYEQYF. CDR3 DNA sequence: TGTGCCAGCAGCTTATCTAGCGGGGCCTACGAGCAGTACTTC.

The V gene is TRBV30, the J gene TRBJ2-1, with 9 bases that match TRBD2. This CDR3 comprises 16 residues. V lost 0 bases, J lost 4 bases, and 7 bases stayed unmatched. Per the germline V gene, CDR1 is GTSNPN and CDR2 is SVGIG (reference sequence). The chain's CDR3 is CAWSVGRLAVYNEQFF. DNA for the CDR3: TGTGCCTGGAGTGTGGGACGACTAGCGGTTTACAATGAGCAGTTCTTC.

The rearrangement uses TRBV7-2 and TRBJ1-1; unclear D gene. The CDR3 runs 13 residues. The V gene's germline CDR1 is SGHTA and CDR2 FQGNSA. Trimming took off 4 bases at V and 11 bases at J, with 17 bases between the two ends. The CDR3 region has the DNA TGTGCCAGCAGCTCCCAAGGCGCCCTGGAGGCTTTCTTT. As protein: CASSSQGALEAFF.

The table lists this clone with a count of one. This chain uses TRBV4-2 with TRBJ2-2; D gene ambiguous. Trimming shortened V by 4 bases and J by 4 bases, and 7 bases separated the two germline ends. The germline V gene has CDR1 LGHNA and CDR2 YNFKEQ. This CDR3 contains 13 residues. The CDR3 sequence: CASSLKRTGELFF. The CDR3 coding sequence is TGTGCCAGCAGCCTCAAGCGCACCGGGGAGCTGTTTTTT.

The chain couples TRBV4-3 to TRBJ1-4; a possible D gene is TRBD1 (6 bases). CDR3 length: 15 amino acids. Germline V gives CDR1 LGHNA, CDR2 YSLEER. V was pared by 4 bases and J by 8 bases, with 17 bases between. The CDR3 loop reads CASSRYIQGREKLFF. The CDR3 region has the DNA TGCGCCAGCAGCCGCTATATTCAGGGGCGAGAAAAACTGTTTTTT.

This chain connects TRBV15 to TRBJ1-6; D remains unclear. The V gene's germline CDR1 is LNHNV and CDR2 YYDKDF (reference sequence). The CDR3 covers 14 residues. V was pared by 4 bases and J by 8 bases, with 12 bases between. The CDR3 DNA reads as TGTGCCACCAGCACCGGACTTCGGGATTCACCCCTCCACTTT. It is translated as CATSTGLRDSPLHF.

This chain connects TRBV29-1 to TRBJ2-1, with 9 nucleotides matching TRBD2. The CDR3 length is 12 residues. The trim removed 7 bases at V and 10 bases at J, leaving 8 bases unmatched. Germline V gives CDR1 SQVTM, CDR2 ANQGSEA. This CDR3 reads CSGGLAVQEQFF. CDR3 coding DNA: TGCAGCGGGGGACTAGCAGTTCAGGAGCAGTTCTTC.

The V gene is TRBV2, the J gene TRBJ2-1, with TRBD2 identical over 12 bases. J was trimmed by 2 bases and V by 9 bases; bases with no gene match: 8. The CDR3 is 16 amino acids. Germline CDR1 SNHLY, CDR2 FYNNEI. The CDR3 here is CARSTSGSPAYNEQFF. In DNA form, the CDR3 reads TGTGCCAGGTCGACTAGCGGGAGTCCCGCCTACAATGAGCAGTTCTTC.

This clone was seen once. The V call is TRBV11-3, the J call TRBJ2-5, with D perhaps TRBD2 (5 bases). Germline V gene lookup returns CDR1 SGHNT and CDR2 YENEEA. V was shortened by 5 bases and J by 2 bases, with 21 bases between the two germline ends. CDR3 length equals 17 residues. This CDR3 is CASSPGPSGSAQETQYF. The CDR3 nucleotides are TGTGCCAGCAGCCCGGGTCCTTCGGGGAGCGCACAAGAGACCCAGTACTTC.

This rearrangement joins TRBV7-2 to TRBJ1-1; D uncertain. Germline CDR1 and CDR2: SGHTA and FQGNSA. Trimming removed 1 base at V and 1 base at J, with 10 bases between. The length of the CDR3 is 15 residues. The CDR3 DNA follows: TGTGCCAGCAGCTTAGAGGTAGGAGCGAACACTGAAGCTTTCTTT. It translates to CASSLEVGANTEAFF.

This chain connects TRBV5-1 to TRBJ2-5, with D uncertain. The ends were cut back, 0 bases at V and 2 bases at J, with 11 bases in the middle. Germline V gene data show CDR1 as SGHRS and CDR2 as YFSETQ. The CDR3 has 15 residues. The CDR3 DNA follows: TGCGCCAGCAGCTTGGACGTAGCCGGACAAGAGACCCAGTACTTC. Encoded protein: CASSLDVAGQETQYF.

This chain connects TRBV4-2 to TRBJ2-7; no reliable D call. V lost 4 bases, J lost 1 base, and 14 bases lay in between. Germline-derived CDR1 and CDR2 are LGHNA and YNFKEQ. CDR3 size: 15 residues. The CDR3, as DNA: TGTGCCAGCAGCCGCACCCTGAGAGGTTCCTACGAGCAGTACTTC. This sequence encodes CASSRTLRGSYEQYF.

The J gene is TRBJ1-6, the V gene TRBV27, with D possibly matching TRBD1 (5 bases). The CDR3 has 14 residues. CDR1 and CDR2 (germline): MNHEY, SMNVEV (reference sequence). V was clipped by 6 bases and J by 10 bases, with 16 bases between them. CDR3 sequence (DNA): TGTGCCAGCAGCCTAGGACAAGAAATGTCACCCCTCCACTTT. Amino acid sequence: CASSLGQEMSPLHF.